These 3 T cell receptor beta chains originate from one sample sequenced in a study of post-analysis software for immune sequencing data. Unique molecular identifiers tagged the TCR beta cDNA libraries. TCRdb fed the PCR reads into MiXCR, producing one record per CDR3 protein. The table includes some 700,000 distinct CDR3 sequences, approximately 59% detected once. Overall study findings and caveats: Patients carried a handful of TRBV segments more frequently than controls did, and TRBV5-6, TRBV5-1 and TRBV20-1 were among them.

Antigen specificity for these receptors is unknown. Input material: blood. These receptors all stem from a girl aged 2 to 9 with multiple sclerosis.

The rearrangement joins TRBV21-1 to TRBJ1-2. TRBV21-1 is described as a pseudogene. CDR3 size: 13 residues. DNA for the CDR3: TGTGCCAGCAGCAAAGTAAGGGCAGGACCCTACACCTTC. This encodes CASSKVRAGPYTF.

This clonotype has a handful of counts. The rearrangement uses TRBV29-1 and TRBJ2-3; possibly TRBD2 for D (6 bases). The V gene's germline CDR1 is SQVTM and CDR2 ANQGSEA. This CDR3 region has 14 residues. Between the trimmed V and J ends, which lost 1 base and 1 base, there was a span of 9 bases. The CDR3 DNA reads as TGCAGCGTTGAAGCGGGAGAGGGCACAGATACGCAGTATTTT. This gives the protein CSVEAGEGTDTQYF.

The V and J genes are TRBV3-1 and TRBJ2-1; 10 positions agree with TRBD2. This CDR3 contains 15 residues. V lost 0 bases to trimming and J lost 11 bases; unmatched junction nucleotides: 7. Germline V gene data show CDR1 as LGHDT and CDR2 as YNNKEL (reference sequence). The CDR3 sequence: CASSQDAAGGPQQFF. For the CDR3, the DNA is TGTGCCAGCAGCCAAGATGCAGCGGGAGGGCCCCAGCAGTTCTTC.